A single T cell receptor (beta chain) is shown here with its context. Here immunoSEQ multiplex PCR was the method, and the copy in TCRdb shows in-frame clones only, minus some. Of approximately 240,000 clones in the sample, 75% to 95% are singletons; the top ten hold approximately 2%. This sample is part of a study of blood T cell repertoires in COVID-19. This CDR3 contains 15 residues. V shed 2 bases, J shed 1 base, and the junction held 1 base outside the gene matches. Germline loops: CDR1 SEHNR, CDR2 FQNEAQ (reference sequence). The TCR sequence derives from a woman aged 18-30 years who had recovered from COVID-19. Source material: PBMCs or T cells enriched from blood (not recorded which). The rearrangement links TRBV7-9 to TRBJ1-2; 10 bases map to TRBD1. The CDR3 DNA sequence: TGTGCCAGCAGCTTATGGGACAGGGGTAACTATGGCTACACCTTC. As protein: CASSLWDRGNYGYTF.